This is a list of T cell receptor beta chains from one sample in a study of Tregs in tolerant kidney transplant recipients. The table came from immunoSEQ multiplex PCR; TCRdb's copy has only in-frame clones and leaves some out. The sample lists about 94,000 clones; roughly 93% were seen once. The input for sequencing was CD4+ T cells from blood, taken before the transplant. The receptors stem from a human donor who received a combined kidney and bone marrow transplant. CDR3s include the opening cysteine and the closing phenylalanine or tryptophan. A D gene is named only where the DNA matches it firmly. Clone sizes are given selectively: once, few, many, or a class where the clone is expanded.

DNA,CDR3,D,V,size,J
TGCAGCGTTGGCAACCCGTCACGGTACAGGAAAACTGAAGCTTTCTTT,CSVGNPSRYRKTEAFF,NA,TRBV29-1,NA,TRBJ1-1
TGTGCCAGTAATACAGGGGCCTTGGGCTACACCTTC,CASNTGALGYTF,TRBD1,TRBV19,NA,TRBJ1-2
TGTGCCAGCAGCCAATCCTCCCGGACAGGCACAGATACGCAGTATTTT,CASSQSSRTGTDTQYF,NA,TRBV4-2,NA,TRBJ2-3
TGTGCCAGCAGCTCCCGGACTAGCGGGTACAATGAGCAGTTCTTC,CASSSRTSGYNEQFF,TRBD2,TRBV11-3,once,TRBJ2-1
TGTGCCAGTAGTACGGGACTACCCTACGAGCAGTACTTC,CASSTGLPYEQYF,TRBD2,TRBV19,once,TRBJ2-7
TGTGCCAGCAGCTTGGGGGGGGGAGCTAGGGTCCACGAGCAGTACTTC,CASSLGGGARVHEQYF,TRBD2,TRBV5-4,NA,TRBJ2-7
TGTGCCAGCAGCGTTCTAGCGGGAGAGAACACCGGGGAGCTGTTTTTT,CASSVLAGENTGELFF,TRBD2,TRBV9,NA,TRBJ2-2
TGTGCCAGCAGTGAAGCGGTCAGGGTCATTGAGCAGTTCTTC,CASSEAVRVIEQFF,NA,TRBV2,NA,TRBJ2-1
TGTGCCAGCAGCTTAGCGGCTAGGCGGAGCACAGATACGCAGTATTTT,CASSLAARRSTDTQYF,NA,TRBV7-2,NA,TRBJ2-3
TGTGCCAGCAGCTTAGACTCGCCGAGGAGCTCCTACAATGAGCAGTTCTTC,CASSLDSPRSSYNEQFF,NA,TRBV7-8,NA,TRBJ2-1
TGTGCCAGCAGCTTAAGGGACAGGTTATCGTCCAATGAGCAGTTCTTC,CASSLRDRLSSNEQFF,TRBD1,TRBV7-3,NA,TRBJ2-1
TGCGCCAGCAGCCGAAGGGACAGCTACGAGCAGTACTTC,CASSRRDSYEQYF,TRBD1,TRBV5-1,NA,TRBJ2-7
TGCGCCAGCAAAAGACAGGGAGATGAAAAACTGTTTTTT,CASKRQGDEKLFF,TRBD1,TRBV5-1,NA,TRBJ1-4
TGTGCCAGCAGTTCTTACAGTCGGTCGGGACAAGTTAGTTTCACAGATACGCAGTATTTT,CASSSYSRSGQVSFTDTQYF,NA,TRBV28,NA,TRBJ2-3
TGTGCCAGCAGAAAGCGGGAGTACTACGAGCAGTACTTC,CASRKREYYEQYF,TRBD2,TRBV6-5,NA,TRBJ2-7
TGTGCCAGCAGCCCGGGAGGGGCGGGAAACACCATATATTTT,CASSPGGAGNTIYF,NA,TRBV5-4,NA,TRBJ1-3
TGTGCCAGTAGTTCGACTAGCGGGAGTGGGACAGATACGCAGTATTTT,CASSSTSGSGTDTQYF,TRBD2,TRBV19,NA,TRBJ2-3
TGTGCCAGCAGCGTCGGGGGACAGAGAAATCAGCCCCAGCATTTT,CASSVGGQRNQPQHF,TRBD1,TRBV9,NA,TRBJ1-5
TGTGCCAGCAGCTTATTGAGGACCGGGACAGGAGGGGAGACCCAGTACTTC,CASSLLRTGTGGETQYF,TRBD1,TRBV7-6,NA,TRBJ2-5
TGTGCCATCAGCGCGGCCTCTCGTTACGAGCAGTACTTC,CAISAASRYEQYF,NA,TRBV10-3,NA,TRBJ2-7
TGTGCCAGCAGCTCTGTCACTTACAGCGACAGCTACTATGGCTACACCTTC,CASSSVTYSDSYYGYTF,NA,TRBV5-4,few,TRBJ1-2
TGCGCCAGCAGCTTTTCTCTAAACTATGGCTACACCTTC,CASSFSLNYGYTF,NA,TRBV5-1,NA,TRBJ1-2
TGCAGCGTTGGAAGGGGCACAGGGGGAGAGACCCAGTACTTC,CSVGRGTGGETQYF,TRBD1,TRBV29-1,once,TRBJ2-5
TGCGCCAGCAGTCAGGGGGATGCTAATGAAAAACTGTTTTTT,CASSQGDANEKLFF,TRBD1,TRBV5-1,NA,TRBJ1-4
TGTGCCTGGAGTCTGACAGCTGCTGGCGGCTACACCTTC,CAWSLTAAGGYTF,NA,TRBV30,NA,TRBJ1-2
TGTGCCAGCGGGGGGGGTGCTAGCGTAGGTTTCGAGCAGTACTTC,CASGGGASVGFEQYF,TRBD2,TRBV25-1,NA,TRBJ2-7
TGCGCCAGCAGCCCTGACAGGGGGGATGAAAAACTGTTTTTT,CASSPDRGDEKLFF,TRBD1,TRBV5-1,NA,TRBJ1-4
TGTGCCAGCAGTTACGACAGGGCGAACACTGAAGCTTTCTTT,CASSYDRANTEAFF,TRBD1,TRBV6-5,NA,TRBJ1-1
TGTGCCAGCTCCCGGACAGGCGACTACGAGCAGTACTTC,CASSRTGDYEQYF,TRBD1,TRBV27,once,TRBJ2-7
TGTGCCAGCAGTAAAACAGGGAACACTGAAGCTTTCTTT,CASSKTGNTEAFF,NA,TRBV25-1,NA,TRBJ1-1
TGTGCCAGCAGCCCCCTAGGACTAGCGGTAAACAATGAGCAGTTCTTC,CASSPLGLAVNNEQFF,TRBD2,TRBV7-9,once,TRBJ2-1
TGTGCCAGCAGCTTCCGTCGAGAAGTGGGTGCGGGAGAGACCCAGTACTTC,CASSFRREVGAGETQYF,NA,TRBV11-3,NA,TRBJ2-5
TGTGCCTGGAAACCAGGCCCTAACTACGAGCAGTACTTC,CAWKPGPNYEQYF,NA,TRBV30,NA,TRBJ2-7
TGTGCCAGCACCCCCCGCGGGAACACTGAAGCTTTCTTT,CASTPRGNTEAFF,NA,TRBV25-1,NA,TRBJ1-1
TGTGCCAGTAGCCCCAGGGGGCGAGGTGGCTACACCTTC,CASSPRGRGGYTF,TRBD1,TRBV19,NA,TRBJ1-2
TGTGCCAGCAGCTTATCCCCCCTCCCTAGCGGGGGGGCGGGCAGGGAGCAGTTCTTC,CASSLSPLPSGGAGREQFF,TRBD2,TRBV7-3,NA,TRBJ2-1
TGTGCCAGCAGTTACACGGTGGCGGGAGGCTACACCTTC,CASSYTVAGGYTF,NA,TRBV6-5,NA,TRBJ1-2
TGCGCCAGCAGCTTGGTTCCAGGGGTGAACACTGAAGCTTTCTTT,CASSLVPGVNTEAFF,NA,TRBV5-1,NA,TRBJ1-1
TGCGCCAGCAGCCAAGATGCGGCGGGCCTCTTCACAGATACGCAGTATTTT,CASSQDAAGLFTDTQYF,NA,TRBV4-1,NA,TRBJ2-3
TGTGCCAGCAGCGTACTAACATCGGGCGGGGAGCTGTTTTTT,CASSVLTSGGELFF,NA,TRBV9,NA,TRBJ2-2
TGCGCCAGCAGCCAATCGGGACAGGGGTTTAGCTCTGAAGCTTTCTTT,CASSQSGQGFSSEAFF,TRBD1,TRBV4-1,NA,TRBJ1-1